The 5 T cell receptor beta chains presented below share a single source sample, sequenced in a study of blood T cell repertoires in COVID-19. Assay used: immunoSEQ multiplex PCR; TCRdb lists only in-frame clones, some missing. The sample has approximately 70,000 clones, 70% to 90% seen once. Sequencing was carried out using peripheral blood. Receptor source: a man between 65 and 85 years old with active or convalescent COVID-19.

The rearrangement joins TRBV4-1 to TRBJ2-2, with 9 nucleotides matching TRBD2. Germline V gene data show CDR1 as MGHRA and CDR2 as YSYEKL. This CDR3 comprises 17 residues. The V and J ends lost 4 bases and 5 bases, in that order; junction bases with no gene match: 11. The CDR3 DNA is TGCGCCAGCAGCCCCTTAGGGCTGGCGGGAGGGACCGGGGAGCTGTTTTTT. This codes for CASSPLGLAGGTGELFF.

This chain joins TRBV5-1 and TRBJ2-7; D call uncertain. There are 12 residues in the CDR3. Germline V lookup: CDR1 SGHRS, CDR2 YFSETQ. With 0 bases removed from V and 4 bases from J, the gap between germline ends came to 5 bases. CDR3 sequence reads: CASSLDQYEQYF. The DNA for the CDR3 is TGCGCCAGCAGCTTGGATCAGTACGAGCAGTACTTC.

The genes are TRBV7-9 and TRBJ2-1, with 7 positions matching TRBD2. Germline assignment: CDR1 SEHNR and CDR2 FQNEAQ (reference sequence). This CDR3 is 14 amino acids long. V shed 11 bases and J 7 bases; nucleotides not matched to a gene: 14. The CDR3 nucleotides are TGTGCCGGGACCCTTGCGGGAGTCGGGAATGAGCAGTTCTTC. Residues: CAGTLAGVGNEQFF.

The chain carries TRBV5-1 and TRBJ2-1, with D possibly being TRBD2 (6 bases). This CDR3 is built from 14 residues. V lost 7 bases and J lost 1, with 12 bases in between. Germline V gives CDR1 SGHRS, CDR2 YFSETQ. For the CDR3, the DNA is TGCGCCAGCTATACCCGGGAGTCCTACAATGAGCAGTTCTTC. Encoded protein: CASYTRESYNEQFF.

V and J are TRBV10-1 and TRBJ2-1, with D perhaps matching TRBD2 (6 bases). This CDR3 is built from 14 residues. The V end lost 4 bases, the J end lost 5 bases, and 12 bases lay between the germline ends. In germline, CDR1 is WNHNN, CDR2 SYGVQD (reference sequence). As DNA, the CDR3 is TGCGCCAGCAGTGGACTAGTCTTGGACAATGAGCAGTTCTTC. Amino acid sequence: CASSGLVLDNEQFF.